The clone carrying this T cell receptor (beta chain) appeared a few times. Primers: 60 Vbeta forward and 13 Jbeta reverse. Libraries were prepared by immunoSEQ multiplex PCR; TCRdb keeps only in-frame clonotypes and omits some of them. The sample consists of 200,000 or so clones, over 60% of them appearing once. This entry comes from a study of cytomegalovirus exposure and HLA in healthy donors. The ends lost 0 bases at V and 6 bases at J; junction bases unmatched: 10. Per the germline V gene, CDR1 is MGHRA and CDR2 is YSYEKL. This CDR3 region has 17 residues. This chain connects TRBV4-1 to TRBJ2-7; TRBD1 agrees at 11 bases. The source material was PBMCs. The receptor's source is a man between 18 and 35 years old in good health and CMV-seronegative. The CDR3 sequence: CASSQEPGGTGGFEQYF. Written as DNA, the CDR3 is TGCGCCAGCAGCCAAGAACCCGGAGGGACAGGGGGTTTCGAGCAGTACTTC.